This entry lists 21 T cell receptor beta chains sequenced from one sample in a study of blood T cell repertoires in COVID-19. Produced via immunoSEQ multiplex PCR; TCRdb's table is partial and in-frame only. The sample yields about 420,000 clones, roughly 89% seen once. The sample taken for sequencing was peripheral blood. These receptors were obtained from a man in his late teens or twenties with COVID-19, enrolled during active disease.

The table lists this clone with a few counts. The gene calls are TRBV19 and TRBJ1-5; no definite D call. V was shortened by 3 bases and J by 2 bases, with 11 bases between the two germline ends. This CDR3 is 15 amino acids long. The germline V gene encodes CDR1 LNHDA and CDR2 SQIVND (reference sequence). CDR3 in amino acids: CASSMGGRGNQPQHF. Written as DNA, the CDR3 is TGTGCCAGTAGTATGGGAGGGAGGGGCAATCAGCCCCAGCATTTT. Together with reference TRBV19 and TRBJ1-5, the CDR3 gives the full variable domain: DGGITQSPKYLFRKEGQNVTLSCEQNLNHDAMYWYRQDPGQGLRLIYYSQIVNDFQKGDIAEGYSVSREKKESFPLTVTSAQKNPTAFYLCASSMGGRGNQPQHFGDGTRLSIL.

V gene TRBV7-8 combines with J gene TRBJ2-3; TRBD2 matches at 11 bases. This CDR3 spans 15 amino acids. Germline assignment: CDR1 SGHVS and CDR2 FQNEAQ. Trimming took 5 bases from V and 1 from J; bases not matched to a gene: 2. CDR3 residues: CASSRLAGRTDTQYF. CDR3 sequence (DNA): TGTGCCAGCAGCAGACTAGCGGGACGCACAGATACGCAGTATTTT.

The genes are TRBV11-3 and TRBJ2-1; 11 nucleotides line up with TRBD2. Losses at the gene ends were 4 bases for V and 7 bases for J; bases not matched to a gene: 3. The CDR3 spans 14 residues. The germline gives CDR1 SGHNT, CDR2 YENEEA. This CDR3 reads CASSSRLAGNEQFF. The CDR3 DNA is TGTGCCAGCAGCTCACGACTAGCGGGGAATGAGCAGTTCTTC.

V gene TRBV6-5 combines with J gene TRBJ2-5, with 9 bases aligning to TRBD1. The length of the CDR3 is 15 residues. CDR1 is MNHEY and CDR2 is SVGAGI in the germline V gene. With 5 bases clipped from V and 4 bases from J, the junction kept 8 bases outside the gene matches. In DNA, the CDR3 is TGTGCCAGCAGTCCAAGTGGGACAGGGAGAGAGACCCAGTACTTC. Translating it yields CASSPSGTGRETQYF.

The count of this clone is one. CDR3 in DNA: TGTGCCAGCAGCCAAAAACTTGCGAACACCGGGGAGCTGTTTTTT. Residues: CASSQKLANTGELFF. J is TRBJ2-2 and V is TRBV5-4; D unclear. V was cut by 4 bases and J by 0 bases, with 10 bases left in between. This CDR3 comprises 15 residues. Looked up from germline, CDR1 is SGHNT and CDR2 is YYREEE (reference sequence). The full variable domain, rest sourced from reference TRBV5-4 and TRBJ2-2, is ETGVTQSPTHLIKTRGQQVTLRCSSQSGHNTVSWYQQALGQGPQFIFQYYREEENGRGNFPPRFSGLQFPNYSSELNVNALELDDSALYLCASSQKLANTGELFFGEGSRLTVL.

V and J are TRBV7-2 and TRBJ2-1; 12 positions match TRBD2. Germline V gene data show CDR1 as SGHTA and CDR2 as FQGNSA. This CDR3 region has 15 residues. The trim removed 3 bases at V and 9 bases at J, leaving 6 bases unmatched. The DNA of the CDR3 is TGTGCCAGCAGCTTCGGACTAGCGGGGAGGGGTGAGCAGTTCTTC. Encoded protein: CASSFGLAGRGEQFF.

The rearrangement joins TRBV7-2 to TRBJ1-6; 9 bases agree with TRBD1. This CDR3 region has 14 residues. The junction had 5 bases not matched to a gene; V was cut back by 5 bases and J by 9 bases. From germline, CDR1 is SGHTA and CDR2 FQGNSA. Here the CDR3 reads CASSKGTGISPLHF. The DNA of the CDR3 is TGTGCCAGCAGCAAAGGGACAGGGATTTCACCCCTCCACTTT.

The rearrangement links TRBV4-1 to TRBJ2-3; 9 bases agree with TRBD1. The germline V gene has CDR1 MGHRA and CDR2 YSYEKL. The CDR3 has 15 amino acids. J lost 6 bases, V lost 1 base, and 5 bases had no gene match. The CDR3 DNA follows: TGCGCCAGCAGCCAAGGGGACAGGGTGATGGATACGCAGTATTTT. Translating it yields CASSQGDRVMDTQYF.

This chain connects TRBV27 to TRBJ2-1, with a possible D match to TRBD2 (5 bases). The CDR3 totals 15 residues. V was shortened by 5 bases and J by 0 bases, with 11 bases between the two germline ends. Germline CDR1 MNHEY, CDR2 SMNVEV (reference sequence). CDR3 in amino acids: CASSRVGSSYNEQFF. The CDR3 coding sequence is TGTGCCAGCAGTCGCGTGGGGAGCTCCTACAATGAGCAGTTCTTC.

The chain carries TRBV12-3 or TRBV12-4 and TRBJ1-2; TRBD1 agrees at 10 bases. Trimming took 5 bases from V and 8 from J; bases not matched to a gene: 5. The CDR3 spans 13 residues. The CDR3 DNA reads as TGTGCCAGCAGTCGGGACAGGGGTGCCGGCTACACCTTC. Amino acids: CASSRDRGAGYTF.

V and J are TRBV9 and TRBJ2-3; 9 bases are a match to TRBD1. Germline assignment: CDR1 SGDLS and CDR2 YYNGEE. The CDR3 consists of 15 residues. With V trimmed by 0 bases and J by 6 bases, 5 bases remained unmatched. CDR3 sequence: CASSVGGQGWDTQYF. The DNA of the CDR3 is TGTGCCAGCAGCGTAGGTGGACAGGGGTGGGATACGCAGTATTTT.

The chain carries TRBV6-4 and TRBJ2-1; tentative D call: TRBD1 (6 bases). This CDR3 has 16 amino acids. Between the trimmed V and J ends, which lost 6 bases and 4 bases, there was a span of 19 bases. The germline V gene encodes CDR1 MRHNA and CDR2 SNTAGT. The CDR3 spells CASRRTATGDYNEQFF. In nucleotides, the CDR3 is TGTGCCAGCAGAAGGACAGCGACCGGGGATTACAATGAGCAGTTCTTC.

As DNA, the CDR3 is TGTGCCAGCAGCGTACCATCAGGGGATGGGGGCGAGCAGTACTTC. The encoded protein is CASSVPSGDGGEQYF. This chain connects TRBV7-9 to TRBJ2-7; perhaps TRBD1 as D (6 bases). Deletions cut 5 bases from V and 6 bases from J, with 20 bases between. Germline CDR1 reads SEHNR; CDR2 reads FQNEAQ (reference sequence). The CDR3 length is 15 residues.

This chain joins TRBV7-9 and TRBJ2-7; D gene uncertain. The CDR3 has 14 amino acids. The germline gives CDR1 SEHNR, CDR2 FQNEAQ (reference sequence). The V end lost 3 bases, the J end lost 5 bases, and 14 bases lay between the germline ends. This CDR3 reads CASSFEVSSNEQYF. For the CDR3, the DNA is TGTGCCAGCAGCTTCGAGGTCTCTTCCAACGAGCAGTACTTC. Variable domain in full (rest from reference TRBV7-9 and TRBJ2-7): DTGVSQNPRHKITKRGQNVTFRCDPISEHNRLYWYRQTLGQGPEFLTYFQNEAQLEKSRLLSDRFSAERPKGSFSTLEIQRTEQGDSAMYLCASSFEVSSNEQYFGPGTRLTVT.

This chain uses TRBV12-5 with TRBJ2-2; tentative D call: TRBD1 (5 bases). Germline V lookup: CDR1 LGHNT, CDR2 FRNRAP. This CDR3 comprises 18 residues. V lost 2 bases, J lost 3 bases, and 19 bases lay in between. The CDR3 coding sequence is TGTGCTAGTGGTTTGCTCCGAAGGCAGGGCTGGGACACCGGGGAGCTGTTTTTT. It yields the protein CASGLLRRQGWDTGELFF.

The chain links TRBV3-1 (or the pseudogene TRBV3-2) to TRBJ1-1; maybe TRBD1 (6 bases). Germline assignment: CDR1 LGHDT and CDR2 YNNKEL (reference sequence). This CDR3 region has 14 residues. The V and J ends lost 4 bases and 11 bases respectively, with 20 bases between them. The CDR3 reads CASSPKAGGSYAFF. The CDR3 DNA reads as TGTGCCAGCAGCCCCAAAGCGGGGGGCAGTTACGCTTTCTTT.

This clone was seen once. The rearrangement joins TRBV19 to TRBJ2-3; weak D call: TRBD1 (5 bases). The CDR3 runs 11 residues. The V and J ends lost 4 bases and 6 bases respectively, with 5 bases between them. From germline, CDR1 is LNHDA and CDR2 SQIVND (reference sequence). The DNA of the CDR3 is TGTGCCAGTAGTAACAGGGATACGCAGTATTTT. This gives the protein CASSNRDTQYF.

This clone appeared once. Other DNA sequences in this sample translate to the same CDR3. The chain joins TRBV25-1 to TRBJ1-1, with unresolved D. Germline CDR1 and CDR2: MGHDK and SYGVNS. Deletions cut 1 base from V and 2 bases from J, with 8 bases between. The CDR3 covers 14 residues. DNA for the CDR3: TGTGCCAGCAGTGAATTGGGCAGTAACACTGAAGCTTTCTTT. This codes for CASSELGSNTEAFF.

In DNA form, the CDR3 reads TGTGCCAGTAGTATATCGGGGGGATCTAACTATGGCTACACCTTC. As protein: CASSISGGSNYGYTF. The rearrangement uses TRBV19 and TRBJ1-2, with D maybe TRBD1 (5 bases). CDR3 length equals 15 residues. Germline CDR1 and CDR2: LNHDA and SQIVND (reference sequence). V was cut by 2 bases and J by 0 bases, with 10 bases left in between.

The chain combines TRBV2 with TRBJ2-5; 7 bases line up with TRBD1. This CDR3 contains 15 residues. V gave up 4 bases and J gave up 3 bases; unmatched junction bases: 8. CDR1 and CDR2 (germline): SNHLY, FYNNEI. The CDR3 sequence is CASSAQGSSKETQYF. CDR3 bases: TGTGCCAGCAGTGCACAGGGGTCGAGTAAAGAGACCCAGTACTTC. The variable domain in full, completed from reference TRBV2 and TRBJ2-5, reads EPEVTQTPSHQVTQMGQEVILRCVPISNHLYFYWYRQILGQKVEFLVSFYNNEISEKSEIFDDQFSVERPDGSNFTLKIRSTKLEDSAMYFCASSAQGSSKETQYFGPGTRLLVL.

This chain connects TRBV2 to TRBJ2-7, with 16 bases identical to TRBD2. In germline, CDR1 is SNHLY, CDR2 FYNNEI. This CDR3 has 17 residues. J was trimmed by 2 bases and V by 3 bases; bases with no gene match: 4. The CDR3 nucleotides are TGTGCCAGCAGTGACGGGACTAGCGGGAGGGTGCCCTACGAGCAGTACTTC. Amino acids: CASSDGTSGRVPYEQYF.